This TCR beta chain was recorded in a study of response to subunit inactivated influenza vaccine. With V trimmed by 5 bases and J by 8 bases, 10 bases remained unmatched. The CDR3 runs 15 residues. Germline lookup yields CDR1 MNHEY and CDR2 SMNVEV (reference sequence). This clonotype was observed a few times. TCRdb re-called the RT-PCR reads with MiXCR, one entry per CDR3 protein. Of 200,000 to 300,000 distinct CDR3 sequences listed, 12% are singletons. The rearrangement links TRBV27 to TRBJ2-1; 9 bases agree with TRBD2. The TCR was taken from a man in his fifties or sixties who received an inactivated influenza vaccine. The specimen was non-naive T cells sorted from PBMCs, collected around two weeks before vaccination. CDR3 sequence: CASSPAGGRIHEQFF. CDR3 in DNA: TGTGCCAGCAGTCCGGCGGGGGGGCGAATCCATGAGCAGTTCTTC.